Listed below are T cell receptor beta chains from one sample, sequenced in a study of beta chain features in type 1 diabetes. Measured with immunoSEQ multiplex PCR; TCRdb has only the in-frame clones, and not every one. The sample consists of about 140,000 clones, about 9.1% of them appearing once. Sequences were obtained from central memory CD4+ T cells from blood. These receptors came from a woman between 35 and 50 years old in good health. The CDR3 runs from the conserved cysteine through the conserved F or W. D genes are given only for firm matches. Some rows mark clone size as missing; the rest say once, few, many or name a class of expanded clone.

>TRBV4-1|.|TRBJ1-6|.
CASSQDGLALGSPLHF
TGCGCCAGCAGCCAAGATGGTCTGGCCCTGGGCTCACCCCTCCACTTT
>TRBV18|few|TRBJ1-1|TRBD1
CASSPTGVVTEAFF
TGTGCCAGCTCACCTACAGGGGTAGTCACTGAAGCTTTCTTT
>TRBV6-1|.|TRBJ2-4|TRBD2
CASSSHTSGKNIQYF
TGTGCCAGCAGTTCCCACACTAGCGGTAAAAACATTCAGTACTTC
>TRBV5-4|.|TRBJ1-1|.
CASSLDGGGNTEAFF
TGTGCCAGCAGCTTGGACGGAGGAGGGAACACTGAAGCTTTCTTT
>TRBV11-2|.|TRBJ2-1|.
CASSLDPGRQYSRFF
TGTGCCAGCAGCTTAGACCCGGGTCGTCAGTACTCGAGGTTCTTC
>TRBV19|few|TRBJ2-7|.
CASSTYPPYEQYF
TGTGCCAGTAGTACCTACCCTCCGTACGAGCAGTACTTC
>TRBV5-1|few|TRBJ2-3|.
CASSPIGSQSDTQYF
TGCGCCAGCAGTCCCATAGGTAGCCAATCAGATACGCAGTATTTT
>TRBV27|few|TRBJ1-2|.
CASSSGGGARGGYTF
TGTGCCAGCAGTTCCGGGGGTGGGGCACGCGGGGGCTACACCTTC
>TRBV2|.|TRBJ1-1|TRBD1
CASSELQGALGTEAFF
TGTGCCAGCAGTGAACTGCAGGGGGCCCTGGGCACTGAAGCTTTCTTT
>TRBV7-2|.|TRBJ2-5|TRBD2
CASRPIAGRGETQYF
TGTGCCAGCAGACCCATAGCGGGGAGGGGGGAGACCCAGTACTTC
>TRBV6-4|.|TRBJ1-6|TRBD1
CATMTGGSTLHF
TGTGCCACCATGACAGGGGGTTCGACCCTCCACTTT
>TRBV9|.|TRBJ2-5|.
CASSVAPFQETQYF
TGTGCCAGCAGCGTGGCCCCCTTCCAAGAGACCCAGTACTTC
>TRBV5-6|few|TRBJ1-1|.
CASHPGGGANTEAFF
TGTGCCAGCCACCCCGGCGGTGGGGCGAACACTGAAGCTTTCTTT
>TRBV18|few|TRBJ1-5|.
CASSPLAGEISNQPQHF
TGTGCCAGCTCACCACTCGCAGGGGAAATTTCCAATCAGCCCCAGCATTTT
>TRBV7-8|.|TRBJ1-2|.
CASSSYQGSAYGYTF
TGTGCCAGCAGCTCATATCAGGGGTCGGCATATGGCTACACCTTC
>TRBV7-9|.|TRBJ1-2|.
CASSEGAGDNYGYTF
TGTGCCAGCAGCGAAGGGGCGGGAGATAACTATGGCTACACCTTC
>TRBV6-5|few|TRBJ2-1|.
CASRVRLSEEQFF
TGTGCCAGCAGGGTTCGACTCTCGGAGGAGCAGTTCTTC
>TRBV19|few|TRBJ1-4|.
CASSLNRASEKLFF
TGTGCCAGTAGCCTAAACAGGGCAAGTGAAAAACTGTTTTTT
>TRBV11-2|few|TRBJ2-5|.
CASSFQGGKETQYF
TGTGCCAGCAGCTTTCAGGGTGGCAAAGAGACCCAGTACTTC
>TRBV11-2|.|TRBJ1-2|TRBD1
CASSLRDSPRYGYTF
TGTGCCAGCAGCCTCCGGGACAGCCCCCGGTATGGCTACACCTTC
>TRBV5-4|.|TRBJ2-4|TRBD1
CASSLAIGQGSKNIQYF
TGTGCCAGCAGCTTAGCAATAGGACAGGGATCCAAAAACATTCAGTACTTC
>TRBV18|few|TRBJ1-4|TRBD1
CASSRRGQGEEKLFF
TGTGCCAGCTCACGCCGTGGACAGGGCGAAGAAAAACTGTTTTTT
>TRBV7-2|few|TRBJ1-5|.
CASSLAQFNQPQHF
TGTGCCAGCAGCTTAGCGCAGTTTAATCAGCCCCAGCATTTT
>TRBV7-2|.|TRBJ2-3|.
CASSLAPGNTQYF
TGTGCCAGCAGCTTAGCACCGGGGAATACGCAGTATTTT
>TRBV6-1|.|TRBJ2-3|TRBD2
CASSGRVPRTTSGRTDTQYF
TGTGCCAGCAGTGGCCGGGTCCCCAGGACGACTAGCGGGCGCACAGATACGCAGTATTTT
>TRBV4-1|few|TRBJ1-5|TRBD1
CASSAYRGEHQPQHF
TGCGCCAGCAGCGCATACAGGGGGGAGCATCAGCCCCAGCATTTT
>TRBV18|many|TRBJ1-1|TRBD1
CASSQRTGDTEAFF
TGTGCCAGCTCACAGAGGACAGGGGACACTGAAGCTTTCTTT
>TRBV19|few|TRBJ2-5|TRBD2
CASSGHSGLAGPRDF
TGTGCCAGTAGTGGGCACTCGGGACTAGCGGGTCCGCGGGACTTC
>TRBV5-5|.|TRBJ1-5|TRBD1
CASSFGQGAGTNQPQHF
TGTGCCAGCAGCTTCGGACAGGGGGCAGGGACCAATCAGCCCCAGCATTTT
>TRBV5-4|.|TRBJ2-1|TRBD1
CASSRGQETNNEQFF
TGTGCCAGCAGCCGGGGACAGGAGACGAACAATGAGCAGTTCTTC
>TRBV19|few|TRBJ2-5|TRBD1
CASSTYRGREETQYF
TGTGCCAGTAGTACCTACAGGGGGCGGGAAGAGACCCAGTACTTC
>TRBV7-9|.|TRBJ2-2|.
CASSLVALTGELFF
TGTGCCAGCAGCTTAGTGGCCTTAACCGGGGAGCTGTTTTTT
>TRBV6-6|.|TRBJ1-2|TRBD1
CASNGQGHGYTF
TGTGCCAGCAACGGACAGGGGCATGGCTACACCTTC
>TRBV6-4|.|TRBJ2-6|TRBD1
CASSQTGGSGANVLTF
TGTGCCAGCAGCCAAACAGGGGGCTCTGGGGCCAACGTCCTGACTTTC
>TRBV6-1|.|TRBJ1-3|.
CASSLGTPKGNTIYF
TGTGCCAGCAGCCTCGGGACACCGAAAGGAAACACCATATATTTT
>TRBV7-7|few|TRBJ2-2|TRBD1
CASSSVPGTANTGELFF
TGTGCCAGCAGCTCCGTCCCTGGGACAGCTAACACCGGGGAGCTGTTTTTT